These T cell receptor beta chains were read from a single sample in a study of blood T cell repertoires in COVID-19. The data were produced by immunoSEQ multiplex PCR, yet TCRdb's version contains in-frame clones alone and is incomplete. The sample includes approximately 330,000 clones, 70% to 90% of them seen just once. The sample consisted of peripheral blood. The receptors derive from a woman in her 50s with active or convalescent COVID-19. CDR3s include the opening cysteine and the closing phenylalanine or tryptophan. D genes are given only for firm matches. Size values are once, few and many counts, or a class for expanded clones, and some rows have none.

v_gene: TRBV18
abundance: -
d_gene: -
j_gene: TRBJ2-7
CDR3aa: CASSPRVPPLEQYF
CDR3nt: TGTGCCAGCTCACCCCGGGTCCCTCCTCTCGAGCAGTACTTC

v_gene: TRBV30
abundance: -
d_gene: TRBD1
j_gene: TRBJ2-6
CDR3aa: CAWTLGQAGANVLTF
CDR3nt: TGTGCCTGGACTTTAGGACAGGCTGGGGCCAACGTCCTGACTTTC

v_gene: TRBV21-1
abundance: -
d_gene: -
j_gene: TRBJ1-5
CDR3aa: CASSLWVGRHCNQPQHF
CDR3nt: TGTGCCAGCAGCCTCTGGGTGGGGCGACATTGCAATCAGCCCCAGCATTTT

v_gene: TRBV19
abundance: few
d_gene: TRBD1
j_gene: TRBJ2-2
CDR3aa: CASRDRDTGELFF
CDR3nt: TGTGCCAGCCGGGACAGAGACACCGGGGAGCTGTTTTTT

v_gene: TRBV7-2
abundance: -
d_gene: TRBD2
j_gene: TRBJ2-1
CDR3aa: CASSPGLANNEQFF
CDR3nt: TGTGCCAGCAGCCCCGGACTAGCGAACAATGAGCAGTTCTTC

v_gene: TRBV3-1/TRBV3-2
abundance: -
d_gene: TRBD1
j_gene: TRBJ2-7
CDR3aa: CASSSAGTGSYEQYF
CDR3nt: TGTGCCAGCAGCTCCGCCGGGACAGGGTCCTACGAGCAGTACTTC

v_gene: TRBV7-2
abundance: -
d_gene: -
j_gene: TRBJ1-4
CDR3aa: CASSLRHAGDGEKLFF
CDR3nt: TGTGCCAGCAGCTTAAGACACGCAGGGGATGGTGAAAAACTGTTTTTT

v_gene: TRBV27
abundance: -
d_gene: TRBD2
j_gene: TRBJ2-7
CDR3aa: CASRTSGSAYEQYF
CDR3nt: TGTGCCAGCCGGACTAGCGGGAGTGCTTACGAGCAGTACTTC

v_gene: TRBV10-3
abundance: -
d_gene: TRBD1
j_gene: TRBJ1-5
CDR3aa: CATRGTGVSNQPQHF
CDR3nt: TGTGCCACCCGTGGGACAGGGGTTAGCAATCAGCCCCAGCATTTT

v_gene: TRBV18
abundance: -
d_gene: TRBD1
j_gene: TRBJ1-4
CDR3aa: CASTQGAATNEKLFF
CDR3nt: TGTGCCAGCACACAGGGGGCAGCGACTAATGAAAAACTGTTTTTT

v_gene: TRBV6-5
abundance: -
d_gene: -
j_gene: TRBJ2-6
CDR3aa: CASGPKSAGANVLTF
CDR3nt: TGTGCCAGCGGCCCAAAGTCCGCTGGGGCCAACGTCCTGACTTTC